The entry below describes one T cell receptor beta chain. A 5'RACE reaction primed in the constant segment made cDNA libraries of TCR alpha and TCR beta, and these carried sample barcodes and UMIs. Each CDR3 protein is one row after TCRdb ran MiXCR on the 5' RACE reads. Here the sample spans hundreds of thousands of distinct CDR3 sequences, approximately 16% being singletons. This record belongs to a study of T-cell memory formation after mild COVID-19. CDR1 and CDR2 (germline): LNHDA, SQIVND (reference sequence). V lost 7 bases, J lost 5 bases, and 17 bases lay in between. CDR3 length: 14 residues. The sample comprised PBMCs or a T cell subset sorted from them (not recorded which). This chain links TRBV19 with TRBJ1-2; weak D call: TRBD1 (6 bases). This receptor was taken from a man aged 18 to 35 who had mild COVID-19 (a few samples of this study predate the infection). Cell type and time point are not known. The CDR3, as DNA: TGTGCCAGTACCCCGACAGGAGGCCCATATGGCTACACCTTC. As protein: CASTPTGGPYGYTF.